This T cell receptor beta chain came from a study of molecular identifiers for immune sequencing clone quantification (dated by TCRdb to the late 2010s). In the study overall: For a replicate experiment, RNA from roughly 20,000 or 100,000 naive CD8 T cells was divided into five aliquots, and four of the five aliquots were sequenced. CD8 T cells were used in a methods study to benchmark molecular-identifier clustering-based TCR repertoire sequencing (MIDCIRS) and TCR RNA copy counting.

Library prep was done by PCR. The reads were generated on a NextSeq 500. Bulk TCR libraries were prepared as previously described, using TCR primers listed in Table S5. Purification of total RNA was performed with the Qiagen AllPrep DNA/RNA kit. Before analysis, reads from multiple sequencing runs of the same library were pooled. The published analysis was carried out like this. Reads were retained only if an exact TCR constant sequence was present, and the retained reads were trimmed to 150 nt and grouped according to their 12-nt molecular barcodes. Reads inside each barcode group were sub-clustered using a 15% Levenshtein threshold, and a quality-weighted consensus sequence was constructed for each RNA molecule. Non-functional sequences were discarded, and so were lower-count sequences lying one edit away from another sequence. Barcode sub-clusters with fewer than 20% of the maximum read count were removed, based on fitting two negative binomial distributions. The raw public reads went through TCRdb reprocessing: fastp at Q25, MiXCR clone calling, in-frame beta chains kept. Rows with one shared CDR3 protein collapse into an entry with the most common genes and DNA. TCRdb, not the original authors, processed these V and J calls. In this sample the table shows 85,000 to 100,000 distinct CDR3 sequences, 20% to 25% of which occur a single time. 0.94% of the sample goes to the ten largest clones.

Libraries of naive CD8 T cells were built from approximately 20,000 to 980,000 sorted cells, with 10%, 30% or 50% of the purified RNA used. Naive CD8 T cells, defined as CD8+CD4-CCR7+CD45RA+, were FACS-sorted into RLT Plus buffer on a BD FACSAria II. To test detection sensitivity, Jurkat RNA equal to around 11 TCR copies was added to samples of about 20,000-1,000,000 naive CD8 T cells. CD8 T cells were enriched using RosetteSep CD8+ T Cell Enrichment Cocktail and Ficoll-Paque, and the enriched cells then underwent ACK red cell lysis. The germline V gene gives CDR1 as LGHNT and CDR2 as FRNRAP. The CDR3 holds 14 amino acids from the cysteine to the phenylalanine. Of all the DNA, just the CDR3 is kept, 42 bases in frame from base 1. For this clonotype: Its binding antigen is unknown. This may come from a read error, since a much larger clone is one base off.

What the research found in general, with its limitations: Around 2.9 recovered TCR RNA copies per cell were obtained by modeling, versus around 10 by digital PCR, implying a capture efficiency of 30% to 35%. Identical TCR molecules sharing a barcode could cause highly expanded clone sizes to be underestimated. The naive libraries included spiked-in Jurkat TCR RNA (over nine copies' worth), and this RNA is not part of the donor repertoire. Without barcode sub-clustering, chimeric consensus sequences inflated TCR diversity; chimeras reached as high as 47%. Clones above 20 RNA copies held over 99% of molecules in CMV-specific effector cells but under 1% in naive cells. A single cell's worth of spiked-in Jurkat TCR RNA was reported detectable even among about 1.1 million naive CD8 T cells.

This sequence uses TRBV12-5 and TRBJ2-7; TRBD1 matches 8 bases in the middle. Sequencing was done on a sample of naive CD8+ T cells from blood, with Jurkat cell RNA spiked in. The label giving this sample's cell subset or site can be read as: FACS-sorted CD8+CD4-CCR7+CD45RA+ naive T cells. The TCR comes from a human donor in good health. Some libraries in this study had Jurkat cell RNA spiked in. The CDR3 region reads CASGLTGGWYGQYF. The DNA sequence is TGTGCTAGTGGTTTGACAGGGGGGTGGTACGGGCAGTACTTC. Supplemented by the reference TRBV12-5 and TRBJ2-7 proteins around the CDR3, the complete variable domain is DARVTQTPRHKVTEMGQEVTMRCQPILGHNTVFWYRQTMMQGLELLAYFRNRAPLDDSGMPKDRFSAEMPDATLATLKIQPSEPRDSAVYFCASGLTGGWYGQYFGPGTRLTVT.